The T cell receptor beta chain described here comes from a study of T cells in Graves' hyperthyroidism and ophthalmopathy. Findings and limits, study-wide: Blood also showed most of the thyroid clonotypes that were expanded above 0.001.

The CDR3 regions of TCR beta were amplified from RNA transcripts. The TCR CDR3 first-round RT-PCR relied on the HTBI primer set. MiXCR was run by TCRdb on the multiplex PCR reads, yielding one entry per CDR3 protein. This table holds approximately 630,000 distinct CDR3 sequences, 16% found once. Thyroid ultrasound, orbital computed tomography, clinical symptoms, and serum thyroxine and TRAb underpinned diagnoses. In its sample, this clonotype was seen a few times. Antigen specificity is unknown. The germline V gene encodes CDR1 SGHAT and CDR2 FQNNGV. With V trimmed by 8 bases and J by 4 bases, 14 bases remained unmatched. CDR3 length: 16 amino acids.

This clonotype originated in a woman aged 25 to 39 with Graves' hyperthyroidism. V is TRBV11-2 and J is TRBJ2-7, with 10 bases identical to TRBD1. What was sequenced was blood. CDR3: CASSPLGTGVGYEQYF. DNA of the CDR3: TGTGCCAGCTCACCACTCGGGACAGGGGTAGGGTACGAGCAGTACTTC.